This T cell receptor (beta chain) was documented in a study of CD8 T cells in ankylosing spondylitis. Libraries for TCR beta were made by quantitative 5'-RACE with molecular barcodes. TCRdb passed the 5' RACE reads through MiXCR, listing each CDR3 protein once. This table has roughly 140,000 distinct CDR3 sequences, around 42% appearing once. This clonotype was seen a handful of times. Its matching antigen is unknown. The CDR3 is 15 residues long. From germline, CDR1 is SEHNR and CDR2 FQNEAQ (reference sequence). Trimming left V 5 bases short and J 5 bases short, with 15 bases between. Broader study findings: Some of the motif variants had earlier been found in reactive arthritis patients' fluid and blood.

This clonotype was sampled from a male donor with ankylosing spondylitis. This chain connects TRBV7-9 to TRBJ1-4, with D uncertain. Sequencing was carried out using synovial fluid, either unsorted or a sorted T cell fraction (not recorded which). CDR3 in amino acids: CASSTGPSLNEKLFF. CDR3 bases: TGTGCCAGCAGCACGGGCCCGTCTTTGAATGAAAAACTGTTTTTT. The whole variable domain, filled in from reference TRBV7-9 and TRBJ1-4, reads DTGVSQNPRHKITKRGQNVTFRCDPISEHNRLYWYRQTLGQGPEFLTYFQNEAQLEKSRLLSDRFSAERPKGSFSTLEIQRTEQGDSAMYLCASSTGPSLNEKLFFGSGTQLSVL.